This TCR beta chain was profiled in a study of PD-1 blockade in classical Hodgkin lymphoma. General observations from the study: Unlike CD8+ TCR diversity, which did not rise significantly by C4D1, CD4+ TCR diversity did. It was reported that newly diagnosed patients had less baseline TCR diversity than healthy donors. Patients who responded completely had about the same baseline diversity as newly diagnosed patients.

Concerning this clone itself: What it binds is not known.

Libraries were prepared by immunoSEQ multiplex PCR; TCRdb keeps only in-frame clonotypes and omits some of them. The sample contains tens of thousands of clones, just over 90% of which appear only once. Time point defined: cycle 4 day 1 (C4D1), after five to seven weeks of nivolumab. Every single patient, without exception, relapsed after autologous stem cell transplantation, and brentuximab vedotin exposure varied. Classification of best responses gave complete response, partial response or progressive disease. Germline-derived CDR1 and CDR2 are SEHNR and FQNEAQ (reference sequence). Deletions cut 1 base from V and 1 base from J, with 7 bases between. There are 14 residues in the CDR3.

This chain uses TRBV7-9 with TRBJ2-5; D ambiguous. This sequence originates from a human donor with classical Hodgkin lymphoma. The sample was peripheral blood mononuclear cells (PBMCs), taken before the fourth cycle of nivolumab. CDR3 sequence reads: CASSLEGTQETQYF. CDR3 DNA sequence: TGTGCCAGCAGCTTAGAAGGTACCCAAGAGACCCAGTACTTC.